This T cell receptor (beta chain) was sequenced in a study of CD8 T cells in ankylosing spondylitis. This clonotype appeared a few times. TCRdb analysed the 5' RACE reads with MiXCR anew, one entry per CDR3 protein. This sample yields around 300,000 distinct CDR3 sequences, of which over 12% are seen a single time; 1.1% belongs to the top ten. With 3 bases removed from V and 4 bases from J, the gap between germline ends came to 15 bases. This CDR3 contains 15 residues. Germline CDR1 DFQATT, CDR2 SNEGSKA (reference sequence). Material for sequencing was blood, either unsorted or a sorted T cell fraction (not recorded which). The chain carries TRBV20-1 and TRBJ2-2; D may be TRBD2 (5 bases). This receptor was taken from a male donor with ankylosing spondylitis or in good health (not recorded which). The DNA of the CDR3 is TGCAGTGCTAGTGAGGCGGGTAAAGGCACCGGGGAGCTGTTTTTT. This translates into CSASEAGKGTGELFF.